The 15 T cell receptor beta chains listed next were all sequenced from one sample in a study of OX40 agonist ivuxolimab in advanced cancers. The repertoire was sequenced with immunoSEQ multiplex PCR; TCRdb's copy has only in-frame clones and lacks some. The sample consists of approximately 74,000 clones, 90% of them appearing once. Material: CD4+ or CD8+ T cells sorted from blood, obtained in a trial of the OX40 agonist ivuxolimab. These receptors were obtained from an adult with an advanced solid tumor such as melanoma, head and neck, liver or kidney cancer.

CDR3 sequence: CATSRDYSGMNNEQFF. The DNA of the CDR3 is TGTGCCACCAGCAGAGATTATAGCGGGATGAACAATGAGCAGTTCTTC. The chain carries TRBV15 and TRBJ2-1, with 8 positions matching TRBD2. The germline CDR1 and CDR2 sequences are LNHNV and YYDKDF (reference sequence). The CDR3 extends over 16 amino acids. J lost 5 bases, V lost 0 bases, and 6 bases had no gene match.

The chain recombines TRBV28 with TRBJ2-2, with 12 bases aligning to TRBD2. V dropped 1 base and J dropped 5; count of bases not matched to a gene: 5. CDR3 length: 17 residues. Looked up from germline, CDR1 is MDHEN and CDR2 is SYDVKM. CDR3 loop: CASSLFLAGGRTGELFF. DNA of the CDR3: TGTGCCAGCAGTTTATTTCTAGCGGGAGGGAGAACCGGGGAGCTGTTTTTT.

The V and J genes are TRBV20-1 and TRBJ2-5; D is possibly TRBD2 (7 bases). The V gene's germline CDR1 is DFQATT and CDR2 SNEGSKA (reference sequence). The CDR3 is 11 amino acids. V lost 7 bases, J lost 3 bases, and 9 bases lay in between. CDR3 amino acids: CSGGGKETQYF. The CDR3 coding sequence is TGCAGTGGGGGGGGCAAAGAGACCCAGTACTTC.

The genes are TRBV7-3 and TRBJ2-6; D unclear. Between the trimmed V and J ends, which lost 0 bases and 4 bases, there was a span of 7 bases. The CDR3 contains 15 residues. The V gene's germline CDR1 is SGHTA and CDR2 FQGTGA. The CDR3 region is CASSLTGDGANVLTF. As DNA, the CDR3 is TGTGCCAGCAGCTTAACAGGTGACGGGGCCAACGTCCTGACTTTC.

This clone was seen a few times. The chain has TRBV28 and TRBJ1-2, with 8 bases aligning to TRBD1. The V and J ends lost 6 bases and 3 bases, in that order; junction bases with no gene match: 0. The germline CDR1 and CDR2 sequences are MDHEN and SYDVKM. The CDR3 has 12 residues. CDR3 sequence reads: CASRDRDYGYTF. CDR3 DNA: TGTGCCAGCAGGGACAGGGACTATGGCTACACCTTC.

As to this clone: The sample carries other DNA sequences with the same CDR3. The V gene is TRBV20-1, the J gene TRBJ2-5; D remains ambiguous. The CDR3 covers 11 residues. V shed 0 bases and J shed 5 bases, with 4 bases lying between them. Germline CDR1 reads DFQATT; CDR2 reads SNEGSKA (reference sequence). CDR3 residues: CSARDLETQYF. In DNA form, the CDR3 reads TGCAGTGCTAGAGACTTGGAGACCCAGTACTTC.

The CDR3 spells CASSRQGDAEAFF. As DNA, the CDR3 is TGTGCCAGCTCTCGACAGGGGGACGCTGAAGCTTTCTTT. The V gene is TRBV18, the J gene TRBJ1-1, with 9 positions matching TRBD1. The V and J ends lost 6 bases and 6 bases, in that order; junction bases with no gene match: 5. From germline, CDR1 is KGHSH and CDR2 LQKENI. The CDR3 contains 13 residues.

The rearrangement links TRBV6-9 to TRBJ2-5; D is perhaps TRBD1 or TRBD2 (5 bases each). The germline V gene encodes CDR1 MNHGY and CDR2 SVAAGI. Trimming cost V 7 bases and J 5 bases, with 17 bases left between them. This CDR3 spans 14 amino acids. CDR3 sequence reads: CASIDRGLSETQYF. CDR3 in DNA: TGTGCCAGCATTGACCGGGGCCTCAGTGAGACCCAGTACTTC.

The chain links TRBV6-5 to TRBJ2-7, with 10 nucleotides matching TRBD1. Germline V gene data show CDR1 as MNHEY and CDR2 as SVGAGI. The CDR3 covers 15 residues. J lost 7 bases, V lost 7 bases, and 13 bases had no gene match. As DNA, the CDR3 is TGTGCCAGCATTCCGCGGGGACAGGGGATCGAAGAGCAGTACTTC. This encodes CASIPRGQGIEEQYF.

The genes are TRBV7-2 and TRBJ1-3; no clear D. Trimming removed 3 bases at V and 0 bases at J, with 6 bases between. Germline V gene lookup returns CDR1 SGHTA and CDR2 FQGNSA. This CDR3 spans 14 amino acids. The CDR3 is CASSLTNSGNTIYF. The CDR3 nucleotides are TGTGCCAGCAGCTTGACCAACTCTGGAAACACCATATATTTT.

This chain uses TRBV4-2 with TRBJ2-5, with 7 bases matching TRBD1. Germline-derived CDR1 and CDR2 are LGHNA and YNFKEQ. The CDR3 extends over 15 amino acids. The V and J ends lost 1 base and 7 bases, in that order; junction bases with no gene match: 9. In DNA, the CDR3 is TGTGCCAGCAGCCAAGTCCCGGGACAGAAGGGGACCCAGTACTTC. This gives the protein CASSQVPGQKGTQYF.

The chain couples TRBV25-1 to TRBJ2-5, with D possibly called TRBD1 or TRBD2 (6 bases each). Trimming pared 1 base from V and 1 base from J, leaving 16 bases between. The germline gives CDR1 MGHDK, CDR2 SYGVNS. CDR3 length: 17 residues. The CDR3 region has the DNA TGTGCCAGCAGTGAATTGGGGGGCGGGTGGTCCCAAGAGACCCAGTACTTC. It codes for CASSELGGGWSQETQYF.

CDR3 DNA sequence: TGTGCCAGCAGCTTTTTCCGGGTACAAGAGACCCAGTACTTC. As protein: CASSFFRVQETQYF. The V call is TRBV5-6, the J call TRBJ2-5; D not certain. The CDR3 has 14 residues. The V end was cut by 2 bases, the J end by 2 bases, with 10 bases between. Germline loops: CDR1 SGHDT, CDR2 YYEEEE.

The chain couples TRBV6-1 to TRBJ2-7; D is unclear. The V end lost 0 bases, the J end lost 5 bases, and 8 bases lay between the germline ends. CDR1 MNHNS and CDR2 SASEGT come from the germline V gene. The CDR3 consists of 13 residues. The CDR3 loop is CASSEAGTHEQYF. For the CDR3, the DNA is TGTGCCAGCAGTGAAGCAGGCACCCACGAGCAGTACTTC.

This chain links TRBV5-6 with TRBJ2-7; 7 nucleotides match TRBD2. Germline CDR1 is SGHDT and CDR2 is YYEEEE. V dropped 4 bases and J dropped 4; count of bases not matched to a gene: 11. The CDR3 is 15 residues long. CDR3 sequence (DNA): TGTGCCAGCAGCCCCGCTCCGGGAGGATGGTACGAGCAGTACTTC. Its translation is CASSPAPGGWYEQYF.